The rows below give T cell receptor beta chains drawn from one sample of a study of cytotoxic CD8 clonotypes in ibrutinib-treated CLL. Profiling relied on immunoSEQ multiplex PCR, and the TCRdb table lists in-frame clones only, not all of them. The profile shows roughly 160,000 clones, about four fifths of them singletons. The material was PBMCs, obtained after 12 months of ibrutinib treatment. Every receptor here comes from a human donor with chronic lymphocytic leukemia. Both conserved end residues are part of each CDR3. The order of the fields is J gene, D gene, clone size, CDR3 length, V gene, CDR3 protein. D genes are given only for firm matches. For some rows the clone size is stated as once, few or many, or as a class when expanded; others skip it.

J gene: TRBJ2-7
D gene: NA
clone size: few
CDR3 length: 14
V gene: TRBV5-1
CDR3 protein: CASSVVAGAYEQYF

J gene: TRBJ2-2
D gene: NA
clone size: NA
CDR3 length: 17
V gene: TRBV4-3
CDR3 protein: CASSQGFRTSNTGELFF

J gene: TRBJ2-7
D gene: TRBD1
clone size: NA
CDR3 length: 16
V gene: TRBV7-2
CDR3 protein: CASSLARTDRAYEQYF

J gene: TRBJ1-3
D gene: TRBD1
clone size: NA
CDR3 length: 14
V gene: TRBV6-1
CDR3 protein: CASFTGQAGNTIYF

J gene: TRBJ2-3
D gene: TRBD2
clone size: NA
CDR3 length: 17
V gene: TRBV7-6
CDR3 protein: CASSLRGSGGSTDTQYF

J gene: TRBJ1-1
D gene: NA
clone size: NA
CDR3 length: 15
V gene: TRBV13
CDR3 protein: CASSLETYFNTEAFF

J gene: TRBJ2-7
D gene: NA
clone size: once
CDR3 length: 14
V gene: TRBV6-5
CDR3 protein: CASSLPDRPYEQYF

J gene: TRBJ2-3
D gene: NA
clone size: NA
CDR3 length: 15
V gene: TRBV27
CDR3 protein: CASSLWGLGADTQYF

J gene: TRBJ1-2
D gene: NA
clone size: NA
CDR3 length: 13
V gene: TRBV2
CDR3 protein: CASSELGNYGYTF

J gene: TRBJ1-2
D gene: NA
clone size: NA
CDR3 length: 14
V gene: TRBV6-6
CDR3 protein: CASSYMGARPGYTF

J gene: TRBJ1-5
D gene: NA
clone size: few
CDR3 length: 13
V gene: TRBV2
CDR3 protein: CASRQFSNQPQHF

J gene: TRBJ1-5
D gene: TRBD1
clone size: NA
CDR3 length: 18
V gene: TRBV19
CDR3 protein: CASSRLGTGAESNQPQHF

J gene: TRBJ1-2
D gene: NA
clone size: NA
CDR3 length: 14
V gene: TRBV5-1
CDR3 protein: CASSLGDGNYGYTF

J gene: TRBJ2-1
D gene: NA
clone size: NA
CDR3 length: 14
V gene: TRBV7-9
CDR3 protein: CASSPWGEYNEQFF

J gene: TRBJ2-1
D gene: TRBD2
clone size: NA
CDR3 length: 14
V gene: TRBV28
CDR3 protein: CASSRAGDLNEQFF

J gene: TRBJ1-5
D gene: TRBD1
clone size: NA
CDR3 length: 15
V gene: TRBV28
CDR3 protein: CASSFGRGYGQPQHF

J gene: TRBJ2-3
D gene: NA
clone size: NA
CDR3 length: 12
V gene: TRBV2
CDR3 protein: CASSEVLALQYF

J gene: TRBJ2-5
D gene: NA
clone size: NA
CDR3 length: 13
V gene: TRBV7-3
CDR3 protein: CASSLERSETQYF

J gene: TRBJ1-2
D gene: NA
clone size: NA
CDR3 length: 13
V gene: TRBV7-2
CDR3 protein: CASSLQGGDGYTF

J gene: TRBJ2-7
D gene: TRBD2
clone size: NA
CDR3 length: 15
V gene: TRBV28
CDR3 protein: CASSFHRGGSYEQYF

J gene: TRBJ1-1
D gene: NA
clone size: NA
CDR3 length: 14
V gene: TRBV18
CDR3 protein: CASSENAGTQEAFF

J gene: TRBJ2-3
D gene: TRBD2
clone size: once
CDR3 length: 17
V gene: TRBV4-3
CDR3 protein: CASSQEAVGGRANTQYF

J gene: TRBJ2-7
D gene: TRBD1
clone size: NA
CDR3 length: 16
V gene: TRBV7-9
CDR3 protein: CASSLVDRGDSYEQYF

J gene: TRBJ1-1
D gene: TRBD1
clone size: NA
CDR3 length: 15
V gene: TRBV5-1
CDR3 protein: CASSLRTGGNTEAFF

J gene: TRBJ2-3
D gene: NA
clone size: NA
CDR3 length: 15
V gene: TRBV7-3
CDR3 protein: CASSLGSPPLDTQYF

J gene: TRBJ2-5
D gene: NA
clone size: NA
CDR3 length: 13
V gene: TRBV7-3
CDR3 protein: CASSPSGEETQYF

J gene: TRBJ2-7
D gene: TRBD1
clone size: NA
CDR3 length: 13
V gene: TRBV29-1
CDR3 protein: CSVSDRGRYEQYF

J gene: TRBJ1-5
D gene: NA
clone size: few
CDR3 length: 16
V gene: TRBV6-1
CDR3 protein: CASSEPPGNSNQPQHF

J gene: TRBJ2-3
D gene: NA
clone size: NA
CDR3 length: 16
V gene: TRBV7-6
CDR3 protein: CASSGRGGFRTDTQYF

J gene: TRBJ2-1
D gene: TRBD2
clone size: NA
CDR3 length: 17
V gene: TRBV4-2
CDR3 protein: CASSQNAGTSVYNEQFF

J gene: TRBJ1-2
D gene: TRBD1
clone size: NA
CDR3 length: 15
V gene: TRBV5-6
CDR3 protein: CASSLADRANYGYTF

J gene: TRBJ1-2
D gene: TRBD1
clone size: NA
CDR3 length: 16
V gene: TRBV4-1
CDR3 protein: CASTPGGQGLGYGYTF

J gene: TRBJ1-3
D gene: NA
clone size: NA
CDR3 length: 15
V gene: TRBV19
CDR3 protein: CASSIDRGSGNTIYF

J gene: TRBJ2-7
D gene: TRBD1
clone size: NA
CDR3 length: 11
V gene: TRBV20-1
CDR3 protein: CSAEGQYEQYF

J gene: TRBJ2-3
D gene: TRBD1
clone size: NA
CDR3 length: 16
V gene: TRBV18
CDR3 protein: CASSPKLAGGTDTQYF

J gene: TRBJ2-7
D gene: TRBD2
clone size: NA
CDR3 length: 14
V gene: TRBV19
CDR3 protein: CASRPERGTYEQYF

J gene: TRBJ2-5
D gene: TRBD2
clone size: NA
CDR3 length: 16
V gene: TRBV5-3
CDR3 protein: CARSLGLAGSQETQYF

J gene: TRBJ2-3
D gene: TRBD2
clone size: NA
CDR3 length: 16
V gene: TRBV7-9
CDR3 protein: CASSSRTSGSTDTQYF

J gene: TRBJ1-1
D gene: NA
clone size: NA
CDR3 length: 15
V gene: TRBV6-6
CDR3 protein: CASTQPPGPGTEAFF

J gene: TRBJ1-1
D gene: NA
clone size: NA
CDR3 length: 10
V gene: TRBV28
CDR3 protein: CASSGTGAFF

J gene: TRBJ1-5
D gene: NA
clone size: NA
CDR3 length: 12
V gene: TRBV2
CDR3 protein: CASRQGNQPQHF

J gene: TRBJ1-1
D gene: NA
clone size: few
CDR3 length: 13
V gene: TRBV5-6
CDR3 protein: CASSRQRNTEAFF

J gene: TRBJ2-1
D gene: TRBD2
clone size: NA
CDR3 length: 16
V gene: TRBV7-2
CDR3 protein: CASSLQAGGPLNEQFF

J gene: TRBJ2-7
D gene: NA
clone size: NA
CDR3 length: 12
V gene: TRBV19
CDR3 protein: CASSAGLYEQYF

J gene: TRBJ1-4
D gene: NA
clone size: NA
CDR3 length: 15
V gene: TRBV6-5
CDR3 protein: CASRRHDTTNEKLFF

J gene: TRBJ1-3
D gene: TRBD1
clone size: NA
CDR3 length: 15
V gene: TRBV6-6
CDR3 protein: CASSRDRGRGNTIYF

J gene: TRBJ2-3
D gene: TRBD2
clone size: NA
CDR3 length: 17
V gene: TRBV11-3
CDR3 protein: CASSSGARTSGTDTQYF

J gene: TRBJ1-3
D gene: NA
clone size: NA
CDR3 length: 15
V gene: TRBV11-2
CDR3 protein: CASSSRPGSGNTIYF

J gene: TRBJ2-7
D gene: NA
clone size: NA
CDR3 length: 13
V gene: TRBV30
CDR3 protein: CAAYRLERNEQYF

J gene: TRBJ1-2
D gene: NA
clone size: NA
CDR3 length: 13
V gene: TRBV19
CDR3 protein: CATNAGWDYGYTF